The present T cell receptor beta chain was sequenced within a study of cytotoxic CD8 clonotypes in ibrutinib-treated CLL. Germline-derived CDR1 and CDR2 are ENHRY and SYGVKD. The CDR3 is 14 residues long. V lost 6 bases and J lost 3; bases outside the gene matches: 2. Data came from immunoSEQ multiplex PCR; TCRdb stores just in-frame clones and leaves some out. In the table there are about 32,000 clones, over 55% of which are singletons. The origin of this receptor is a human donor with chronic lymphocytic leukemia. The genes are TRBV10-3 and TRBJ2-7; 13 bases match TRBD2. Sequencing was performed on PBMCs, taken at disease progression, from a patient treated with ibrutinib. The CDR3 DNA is TGTGCCATCAGAAGGACTAGCGGGAGCTACGAGCAGTACTTC. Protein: CAIRRTSGSYEQYF.